This section outlines one T cell receptor beta chain sequence together with its context. Its antigen is still unknown. The sample belongs to a study of cytomegalovirus exposure and HLA in healthy donors. Overall study: Unique TCR beta sequences numbering over 100 million came from 190 million or so T cells in an earlier analysis. HLA-typed donors were the source of around 77 million unique TCRs held in an early data release.

The primer mix had 60 Vbeta and 13 Jbeta primers. TCRdb's copy holds only in-frame clones and misses some; the assay was immunoSEQ multiplex PCR. The repertoire has 170,000 or so clones, 70% to 90% of them found once; the top ten carry about 2%. General study points: A later analysis showed that HLA-associated TCR beta chains had undergone more clonal expansion than equally common others. A missense variant in DCLRE1C was later tied to TCR beta V- and J-gene trimming.

Sequencing used PBMCs. This receptor was identified in a woman younger than 30 in good health and CMV-seronegative.

As DNA, the CDR3 is TGTGCCAGCACCGAAAGGACAGGGTCCATCACAGATACGCAGTATTTT. The encoded protein is CASTERTGSITDTQYF. The chain links TRBV7-9 to TRBJ2-3; 8 nucleotides match TRBD1. The CDR3 loop spans 16 amino acids. V trimming: 7 bases; J trimming: 2 bases; junction bases outside the gene matches: 11. In germline, CDR1 is SEHNR, CDR2 FQNEAQ (reference sequence). The variable domain in full, completed from reference TRBV7-9 and TRBJ2-3, reads DTGVSQNPRHKITKRGQNVTFRCDPISEHNRLYWYRQTLGQGPEFLTYFQNEAQLEKSRLLSDRFSAERPKGSFSTLEIQRTEQGDSAMYLCASTERTGSITDTQYFGPGTRLTVL.